These T cell receptor beta chains were read from a single sample in a study of T-cell memory formation after mild COVID-19. TCRdb reanalysed the 5' RACE reads using MiXCR and keeps one entry per CDR3 protein. The sample lists around 320,000 distinct CDR3 sequences; over 25% were seen once. The material sequenced was PBMCs or a T cell subset sorted from them (not recorded which). The receptors derive from an adult woman who had mild COVID-19 (a few samples of this study predate the infection). Cell type and time point are not known. The CDR3 runs from the conserved cysteine through the conserved F or W. The D gene is left open where the match is weak. Rows give clone size only sometimes, using once, few, many, or a class for an expanded clone.

-	few	TRBV7-9	TRBJ2-5	CASSSIPREPKETQYF	TGTGCCAGCAGCTCAATCCCTCGGGAACCTAAAGAGACCCAGTACTTC
-	few	TRBV12-3/TRBV12-4	TRBJ2-2	CASSLEGALNTGELFF	TGTGCCAGCAGTTTAGAAGGGGCGTTGAACACCGGGGAGCTGTTTTTT
-	many	TRBV20-1	TRBJ2-1	CSARDFGGYYNEQFF	TGCAGTGCTAGAGATTTTGGTGGGTACTACAATGAGCAGTTCTTC
TRBD1	-	TRBV6-2/TRBV6-3	TRBJ2-1	CASSSVPTTGTGGSFF	TGTGCCAGCAGTTCCGTACCCACCACCGGGACAGGGGGCTCGTTCTTC
TRBD2	few	TRBV24-1	TRBJ2-1	CATSDSAGVYNEQFF	TGTGCCACCAGTGATTCGGCGGGAGTATACAATGAGCAGTTCTTC
-	-	TRBV4-1	TRBJ1-5	CASSQGQVNQPQHF	TGCGCCAGCAGCCAAGGACAAGTCAATCAGCCCCAGCATTTT
-	-	TRBV7-6	TRBJ2-3	CASSLAIAGGTDTQYF	TGTGCCAGCAGCTTAGCGATCGCAGGCGGCACAGATACGCAGTATTTT
TRBD2	-	TRBV6-5	TRBJ2-1	CASSRSGPNYNEQFF	TGTGCCAGCAGTCGTAGCGGGCCCAACTACAATGAGCAGTTCTTC
-	-	TRBV9	TRBJ2-3	CASSPSARVGDTQYF	TGTGCCAGCAGCCCCTCGGCCCGGGTGGGAGATACGCAGTATTTT
TRBD1	-	TRBV12-3/TRBV12-4	TRBJ2-5	CASIAGTGETQYF	TGTGCCAGCATTGCCGGGACAGGGGAGACCCAGTACTTC
-	many	TRBV12-3/TRBV12-4	TRBJ2-1	CASSLDSRLEQFF	TGTGCCAGCAGTTTAGATTCCCGGCTTGAGCAGTTCTTC
TRBD1	few	TRBV12-3/TRBV12-4	TRBJ1-2	CASSGQVGLGGYTF	TGTGCCAGCAGTGGACAGGTCGGACTGGGGGGCTACACCTTC
-	-	TRBV5-1	TRBJ2-7	CASSLDASGTSYEQYF	TGCGCCAGCAGCTTGGATGCCTCAGGGACCTCCTACGAGCAGTACTTC
-	few	TRBV15	TRBJ1-5	CATSRERVQPQHF	TGTGCCACCAGCAGAGAGAGAGTTCAGCCCCAGCATTTT
-	-	TRBV20-1	TRBJ2-7	CSARDENTLTYEQYF	TGCAGTGCTAGAGATGAGAACACTCTTACCTACGAGCAGTACTTC
-	-	TRBV5-1	TRBJ2-4	CASSLAGGGKNIQYF	TGCGCCAGCAGCTTGGCAGGAGGTGGAAAAAACATTCAGTACTTC
-	few	TRBV12-3/TRBV12-4	TRBJ2-7	CASSLLGGHEQYF	TGTGCCAGCAGTTTGCTCGGGGGCCACGAGCAGTACTTC
TRBD1	-	TRBV7-6	TRBJ2-5	CASSLMGRGRETQYF	TGTGCCAGCAGCTTAATGGGCAGGGGGCGTGAGACCCAGTACTTC
TRBD1	few	TRBV28	TRBJ1-3	CASSLAGGGTIYF	TGTGCCAGCAGTTTGGCAGGGGGCGGCACCATATATTTT
-	few	TRBV12-3/TRBV12-4	TRBJ2-1	CASSLAPGSNEQFF	TGTGCCAGCAGTTTAGCGCCGGGTAGTAATGAGCAGTTCTTC
-	few	TRBV7-3	TRBJ2-5	CASRSETQYF	TGTGCCAGCAGATCAGAGACCCAGTACTTC
TRBD2	-	TRBV7-3	TRBJ2-5	CASSQTSGETQYF	TGTGCCAGCAGCCAGACTAGCGGAGAGACCCAGTACTTC
TRBD2	-	TRBV12-3/TRBV12-4	TRBJ2-5	CASSLDLAGGRETQYF	TGTGCCAGCAGTCTTGACTTGGCGGGGGGGCGAGAGACCCAGTACTTC
-	-	TRBV27	TRBJ2-2	CASTGGDTGELFF	TGTGCCAGCACTGGGGGCGACACCGGGGAGCTGTTTTTT
-	few	TRBV12-3/TRBV12-4	TRBJ2-1	CASSGGPTRNEQFF	TGTGCCAGCTCTGGGGGACCTACTCGTAATGAGCAGTTCTTC
-	-	TRBV7-9	TRBJ2-2	CASSLGLDSTGELFF	TGTGCCAGCAGCTTAGGACTAGATTCCACCGGGGAGCTGTTTTTT
TRBD2	few	TRBV30	TRBJ2-1	CAWTLGLAAYNEQFF	TGTGCCTGGACCCTCGGACTAGCGGCCTACAATGAGCAGTTCTTC